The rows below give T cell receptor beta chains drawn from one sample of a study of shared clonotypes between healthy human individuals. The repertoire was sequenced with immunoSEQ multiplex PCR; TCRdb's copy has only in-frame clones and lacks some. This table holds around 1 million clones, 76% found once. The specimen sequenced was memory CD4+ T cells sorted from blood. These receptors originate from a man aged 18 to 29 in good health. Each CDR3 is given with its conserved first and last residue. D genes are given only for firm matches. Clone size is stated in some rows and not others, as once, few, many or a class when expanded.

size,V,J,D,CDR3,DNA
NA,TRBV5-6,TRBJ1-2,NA,CASSRTPTGGYTF,TGTGCCAGCAGTCGGACACCCACGGGTGGCTACACCTTC
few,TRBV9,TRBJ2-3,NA,CASSVGGSSTDTQYF,TGTGCCAGCAGCGTAGGAGGATCTAGCACAGATACGCAGTATTTT
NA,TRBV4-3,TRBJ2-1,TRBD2,CASSQDGGRAPVF,TGCGCCAGCAGCCAAGATGGCGGGAGGGCCCCAGTCTTC
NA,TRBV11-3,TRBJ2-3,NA,CASSLEATSTDTQYF,TGTGCCAGCAGCTTAGAAGCCACTAGCACAGATACGCAGTATTTT
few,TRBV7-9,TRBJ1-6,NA,CASSYDRSNANSPLHF,TGTGCCAGCAGCTACGATAGAAGTAACGCTAATTCACCCCTCCACTTT
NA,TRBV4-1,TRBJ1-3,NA,CASSQRGRAGSGNTIYF,TGCGCCAGCAGCCAACGCGGTCGGGCAGGATCTGGAAACACCATATATTTT
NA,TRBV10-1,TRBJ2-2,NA,CASSETQVGAGELFF,TGCGCCAGCAGTGAGACCCAGGTTGGCGCCGGGGAGCTGTTTTTT
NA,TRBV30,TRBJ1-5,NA,CAWSATSRQPQHF,TGTGCCTGGAGTGCGACTTCCCGGCAGCCCCAGCATTTT
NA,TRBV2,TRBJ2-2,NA,CASSLTLPGELFF,TGTGCCAGCAGTCTTACCCTCCCCGGGGAGCTGTTTTTT
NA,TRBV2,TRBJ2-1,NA,CASSATAVYNEQFF,TGTGCCAGCAGTGCCACGGCTGTCTACAATGAGCAGTTCTTC
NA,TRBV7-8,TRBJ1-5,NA,CASSTPLGPQHF,TGTGCCAGCAGCACCCCCCTGGGGCCCCAGCATTTT
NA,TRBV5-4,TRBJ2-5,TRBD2,CASSRASGGAKETQYF,TGTGCCAGCAGCCGAGCTAGCGGGGGGGCGAAGGAGACCCAGTACTTC
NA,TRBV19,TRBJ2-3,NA,CASSIGGGEDTQYF,TGTGCCAGTAGTATCGGTGGGGGAGAAGATACGCAGTATTTT
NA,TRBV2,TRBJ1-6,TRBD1,CASRETGKNSPLHF,TGTGCCAGCAGGGAGACAGGGAAAAATTCACCCCTCCACTTT
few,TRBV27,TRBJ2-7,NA,CASSQGGTQGNEQYF,TGTGCCAGCAGTCAGGGGGGGACTCAAGGGAACGAGCAGTACTTC
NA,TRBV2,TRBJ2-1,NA,CASSEQQVSYNEQFF,TGTGCCAGCAGTGAACAACAGGTTTCCTACAATGAGCAGTTCTTC
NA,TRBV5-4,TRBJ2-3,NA,CASSLEGGGTDTQYF,TGTGCCAGCAGCTTGGAGGGGGGGGGCACAGATACGCAGTATTTT
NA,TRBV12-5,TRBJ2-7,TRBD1,CASGLPRGLVGYEQYF,TGTGCTAGTGGTTTGCCGAGGGGGCTTGTCGGATACGAGCAGTACTTC
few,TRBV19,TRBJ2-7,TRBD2,CASNKERGTYEQYF,TGTGCCAGTAATAAGGAGCGGGGGACCTACGAGCAGTACTTC
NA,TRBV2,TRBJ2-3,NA,CASSVGGSTDTQYF,TGTGCCAGCAGTGTAGGTGGGTCGACAGATACGCAGTATTTT
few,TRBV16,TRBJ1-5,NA,CASSRYRDGNQPQHF,TGTGCCAGCAGCCGGTACAGGGATGGCAATCAGCCCCAGCATTTT
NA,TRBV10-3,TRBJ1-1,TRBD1,CAISESTGTEAFF,TGTGCCATCAGTGAGTCGACAGGGACTGAAGCTTTCTTT
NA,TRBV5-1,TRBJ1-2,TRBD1,CASSVNDRANYGYTF,TGCGCCAGCAGCGTAAACGACAGGGCCAACTATGGCTACACCTTC
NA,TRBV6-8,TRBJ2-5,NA,CASSLTRVSKETQYF,TGTGCCAGCAGTTTGACCCGGGTCTCAAAAGAGACCCAGTACTTC
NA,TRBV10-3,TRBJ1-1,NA,CAISESRGRGTEAFF,TGTGCCATCAGTGAGTCACGGGGGCGAGGGACTGAAGCTTTCTTT
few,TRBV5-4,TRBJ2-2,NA,CASSLPQWNTGELFF,TGTGCCAGCAGCTTGCCACAGTGGAACACCGGGGAGCTGTTTTTT
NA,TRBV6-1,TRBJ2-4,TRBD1,CASSEGWTGPNIQYF,TGTGCCAGCAGTGAAGGGTGGACAGGACCCAACATTCAGTACTTC
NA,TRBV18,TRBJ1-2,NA,CASSQTEAGGVYGYTF,TGTGCCAGCTCGCAGACCGAGGCAGGTGGAGTCTATGGCTACACCTTC
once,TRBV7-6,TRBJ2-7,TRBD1,CASSSPGQGGEQYF,TGTGCCAGCAGCTCCCCGGGACAGGGGGGCGAGCAGTACTTC
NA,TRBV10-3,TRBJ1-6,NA,CAISESTFGNSPLHF,TGTGCCATCAGTGAGTCCACCTTTGGGAATTCACCCCTCCACTTT
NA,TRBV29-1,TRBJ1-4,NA,CSAGLQDSTNEKLFF,TGCAGCGCCGGTTTACAGGATTCAACTAATGAAAAACTGTTTTTT
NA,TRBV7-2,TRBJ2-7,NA,CASSLVGGGNPYEQYF,TGTGCCAGCAGCTTAGTTGGGGGAGGAAACCCCTACGAGCAGTACTTC
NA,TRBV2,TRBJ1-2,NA,CASSDYGTGIPKHYGYTF,TGTGCCAGCAGTGACTACGGCACCGGGATTCCTAAGCACTATGGCTACACCTTC
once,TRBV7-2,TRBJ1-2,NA,CASSLVRGYGYTF,TGTGCCAGCAGCTTAGTCAGGGGCTATGGCTACACCTTC
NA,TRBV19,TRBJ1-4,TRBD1,CATSDRGDEKLFF,TGTGCCACCTCGGACAGGGGTGATGAAAAACTGTTTTTT
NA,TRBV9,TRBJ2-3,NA,CASSVELGTTDTQYF,TGTGCCAGCAGCGTAGAACTAGGGACAACAGATACGCAGTATTTT
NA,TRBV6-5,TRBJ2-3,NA,CASSYDRFTQYF,TGTGCCAGCAGTTACGATAGATTTACGCAGTATTTT
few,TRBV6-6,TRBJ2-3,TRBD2,CASHPSGSTDTQYF,TGTGCCAGCCATCCTAGCGGGAGCACAGATACGCAGTATTTT
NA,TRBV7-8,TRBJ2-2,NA,CASSTRDSNTGELFF,TGTGCCAGCAGCACCCGGGACTCGAACACCGGGGAGCTGTTTTTT
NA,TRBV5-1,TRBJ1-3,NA,CASSADNSGNTIYF,TGCGCCAGCAGCGCCGATAACTCTGGAAACACCATATATTTT
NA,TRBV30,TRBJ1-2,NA,CAWSGLTRLNGYTF,TGTGCCTGGAGTGGACTGACACGCTTGAATGGCTACACCTTC
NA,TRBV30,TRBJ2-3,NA,CAWSVGLPITDTQYF,TGTGCCTGGAGTGTCGGACTCCCAATCACAGATACGCAGTATTTT
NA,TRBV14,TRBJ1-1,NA,CASSLPGVNTEAFF,TGTGCCAGCAGCTTACCCGGGGTGAACACTGAAGCTTTCTTT
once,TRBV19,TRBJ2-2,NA,CASSIPGGPGELFF,TGTGCCAGTAGTATTCCTGGGGGACCCGGGGAGCTGTTTTTT
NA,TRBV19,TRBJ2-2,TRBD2,CASSTVAGAPGELFF,TGTGCCAGTAGTACGGTAGCGGGAGCCCCCGGGGAGCTGTTTTTT
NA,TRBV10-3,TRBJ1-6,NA,CAISGGGQYNSPLHF,TGTGCCATCAGTGGAGGAGGACAGTATAATTCACCCCTCCACTTT